The clone carrying this T cell receptor beta chain has only one observation. The target antigen is unknown. One junction end disagrees with the germline gene, perhaps due to a read error. These data come from a study of glioma-infiltrating T cells. The CDR3 runs to 16 residues. In germline, CDR1 is KGHDR, CDR2 SFDVKD. Study-level findings and limits: Non-neoplastic patients had below-expected tissue-blood divergence, while all gliomas exceeded expectation.

TCR alpha and beta CDR3 regions were amplified from RNA using iRepertoire nested multiplex PCR. MiXCR was run by TCRdb on the multiplex PCR reads, yielding one entry per CDR3 protein. This table holds under 150,000 distinct CDR3 sequences, around 25% found once. The receptor was derived from a human donor with low-grade glioma or glioblastoma, undergoing nonglioma brain surgery, or in good health (not recorded which). Sequencing used glioma tissue, nonneoplastic brain tissue, or PBMCs (not recorded which). The chain carries TRBV24-1 and TRBJ2-2, with TRBD1 matching 7 bases. CDR3 DNA: TGTGCCACCAGGGCATCTACGGGACAGTCCACCGGGGAGATGTTTTTT. Amino acid sequence: CATRASTGQSTGEMFF.